The 18 T cell receptor beta chains presented below share a single source sample, sequenced in a study of blood T cell repertoires in COVID-19 (dated by TCRdb to about 2020). Library generation was performed with the immunoSEQ multiplex PCR assay. Drawn from immuneACCESS, this table holds only the in-frame rearrangements with V and J called that TCRdb kept. Clones are partly lost; checked studies trace under half to an unresolved V gene and leave the rest unexplained. A total of 300,000 to 350,000 clones appear in this sample, roughly 90% of them only once. The ten largest make up approximately 7.3% of the sample. Sample: peripheral blood. These receptors all come from a woman in her seventies with COVID-19, enrolled during active disease.

V and J are TRBV7-9 and TRBJ1-4; possibly TRBD1 for D (6 bases). CDR3 length: 16 residues. The germline V gene has CDR1 SEHNR and CDR2 FQNEAQ (reference sequence). V gave up 5 bases and J gave up 5 bases, with 18 bases separating them. The CDR3, as DNA: TGTGCCAGCAGCGGCCCGAGGGGGACGGCAAATGAAAAACTGTTTTTT. Its protein product is CASSGPRGTANEKLFF.

The chain couples TRBV28 to TRBJ2-2; D call uncertain. V lost 3 bases to trimming and J lost 5 bases, with 10 bases between them. Germline V CDR1 and CDR2: MDHEN, SYDVKM. CDR3 length: 14 residues. The CDR3 DNA sequence: TGTGCCAGCAGTTTGGGCCGGAAGACCGGGGAGCTGTTTTTT. It specifies CASSLGRKTGELFF.

For this clone: The junction and the germline gene differ at one end; a read error may be behind it. Other DNA sequences in this sample translate to the same CDR3. The chain couples TRBV27 to TRBJ2-1, with 12 bases matching TRBD2. Germline CDR1 MNHEY, CDR2 SMNVEV (reference sequence). CDR3 length: 15 amino acids. CDR3 sequence: CASSYLAGGLNEQFF. DNA for the CDR3: TGTGCCAGCAGTTACCTAGCGGGGGGGCTGAATGAGCAATTCTTC.

This clone was seen a handful of times. The chain links TRBV5-8 to TRBJ1-6; 8 nucleotides line up with TRBD1. The CDR3 spans 16 residues. The germline V gene has CDR1 SGHTS and CDR2 YDEGEE. Trimming took 6 bases from V and 7 from J; bases not matched to a gene: 12. CDR3 loop: CASTRTDRAWNSPLHF. In DNA form, the CDR3 reads TGTGCCAGCACTCGCACGGACAGGGCGTGGAATTCACCCCTCCACTTT.

The chain is built from TRBV7-2 and TRBJ1-3; a weak D match, TRBD1 (5 bases). Between the trimmed V and J ends, which lost 5 bases and 0 bases, there was a span of 11 bases. The germline gives CDR1 SGHTA, CDR2 FQGNSA. The CDR3 is 15 residues long. The CDR3 DNA reads as TGTGCCAGCAGCCCCCGGGACTACTCTGGAAACACCATATATTTT. Its translation: CASSPRDYSGNTIYF.

DNA of the CDR3: TGTGCCAGCAGCTTAGCGGAGCGACAGTATTTT. As protein: CASSLAERQYF. The gene calls are TRBV7-2 and TRBJ2-3; unclear D gene. The germline V gene encodes CDR1 SGHTA and CDR2 FQGNSA. Deletions cut 0 bases from V and 12 bases from J, with 7 bases between. This CDR3 spans 11 amino acids.

This chain connects TRBV6-5 to TRBJ1-2, with D perhaps matching TRBD1 (5 bases). Germline V gene data show CDR1 as MNHEY and CDR2 as SVGAGI. V lost 10 bases to trimming and J lost 0 bases, with 12 bases between them. The CDR3 covers 13 residues. CDR3 region: CATLDTTNYGYTF. The CDR3 DNA reads TGTGCCACCCTGGACACCACTAACTATGGCTACACCTTC.

The chain links TRBV24-1 to TRBJ1-5; 10 bases fit TRBD1. The V gene end was trimmed by 7 bases and the J gene end by 2 bases; junction bases not matched to a gene: 4. There are 15 residues in the CDR3. Germline CDR1 and CDR2: KGHDR and SFDVKD. The CDR3 spells CATSLGTGGNQPQHF. The DNA of the CDR3 is TGTGCCACCAGCCTGGGGACAGGGGGCAATCAGCCCCAGCATTTT.

CDR3 coding DNA: TGCGCCAGCAGCCAAGATGGTGGAGCCTATGGCTACACCTTC. This gives the protein CASSQDGGAYGYTF. This chain links TRBV4-3 with TRBJ1-2; D unresolved. Trimming pared 0 bases from V and 4 bases from J, leaving 9 bases between. Germline CDR1 and CDR2: LGHNA and YSLEER. The CDR3 extends over 14 amino acids.

This clone was picked up a small number of times. This sequence joins TRBV13 and TRBJ2-7; 7 bases match TRBD2. The germline CDR1 and CDR2 sequences are PRHDT and FYEKMQ (reference sequence). The V and J ends lost 0 bases and 1 base, in that order; junction bases with no gene match: 3. There are 15 residues in the CDR3. This CDR3 reads CASSLGGEGSYEQYF. The CDR3, as DNA: TGTGCCAGCAGCTTAGGTGGGGAGGGGTCCTACGAGCAGTACTTC.

The rearrangement joins TRBV25-1 to TRBJ1-2, with D possibly matching TRBD1 (6 bases). Per the germline V gene, CDR1 is MGHDK and CDR2 is SYGVNS. CDR3 size: 13 residues. V lost 6 bases and J 2 bases, leaving 10 bases between the germline ends. CDR3 bases: TGTGCCAGCAGCCCTACAGGGAACTATGGCTACACCTTC. It specifies CASSPTGNYGYTF.

The CDR3 loop reads CASSLVFRDRETETQYF. CDR3 sequence (DNA): TGTGCCAGCAGCTTAGTTTTCCGGGACAGGGAGACAGAGACCCAGTACTTC. V is TRBV7-9 and J is TRBJ2-5; TRBD1 matches 9 bases. The CDR3 length is 17 residues. V shed 1 base and J 4 bases; nucleotides not matched to a gene: 10. Germline V gene lookup returns CDR1 SEHNR and CDR2 FQNEAQ (reference sequence).

The chain joins TRBV11-2 to TRBJ1-1, with TRBD1 matching over 7 bases. The germline gives CDR1 SGHAT, CDR2 FQNNGV. This CDR3 spans 16 amino acids. Trimming at V came to 5 bases and at J to 4 bases, leaving 13 bases not matched to a gene. The CDR3 here is CASSPQGASGGTEAFF. Written as DNA, the CDR3 is TGTGCCAGCAGCCCCCAGGGTGCGTCAGGGGGCACTGAAGCTTTCTTT. The variable domain in full, completed from reference TRBV11-2 and TRBJ1-1, reads EAGVAQSPRYKIIEKRQSVAFWCNPISGHATLYWYQQILGQGPKLLIQFQNNGVVDDSQLPKDRFSAERLKGVDSTLKIQPAKLEDSAVYLCASSPQGASGGTEAFFGQGTRLTVV.

J is TRBJ1-5 and V is TRBV5-6, with TRBD1 matching over 11 bases. The germline V gene encodes CDR1 SGHDT and CDR2 YYEEEE. CDR3 length equals 15 residues. The junction had 4 bases not matched to a gene; V was cut back by 2 bases and J by 6 bases. As DNA, the CDR3 is TGTGCCAGCAGCTTCGGACAGGGGGCTGTTCAGCCCCAGCATTTT. Translation gives CASSFGQGAVQPQHF. Full variable domain (missing parts from reference TRBV5-6 and TRBJ1-5): DAGVTQSPTHLIKTRGQQVTLRCSPKSGHDTVSWYQQALGQGPQFIFQYYEEEERQRGNFPDRFSGHQFPNYSSELNVNALLLGDSALYLCASSFGQGAVQPQHFGDGTRLSIL.

This rearrangement joins TRBV23-1 to TRBJ1-2; 7 positions match TRBD1. TRBV23-1 is flagged as an ORF with uncertain function. The CDR3 contains 16 residues. V shed 0 bases, J shed 5 bases, and the junction held 9 bases outside the gene matches. CDR3 loop: CASSQSGQKSLYGYTF. CDR3 nucleotide sequence: TGCGCCAGCAGTCAATCGGGACAGAAGTCGCTTTATGGCTACACCTTC.

This clone came up once. V and J are TRBV14 and TRBJ2-3, with no clear D. V was shortened by 0 bases and J by 7 bases, with 14 bases between the two germline ends. The CDR3 is 15 amino acids. Germline-derived CDR1 and CDR2 are SGHDN and FVKESK. The chain's CDR3 is CASSQDLSRVNTQYF. The DNA of the CDR3 is TGTGCCAGCAGCCAAGATCTCTCTCGCGTAAATACGCAGTATTTT.

This clone has only one observation. The chain joins TRBV27 to TRBJ1-6, with 11 bases identical to TRBD1. The V gene's germline CDR1 is MNHEY and CDR2 SMNVEV (reference sequence). With V trimmed by 6 bases and J by 10 bases, 8 bases remained unmatched. The CDR3 is made up of 15 amino acids. CDR3 nucleotides: TGTGCCAGCAGCCGGGCCGGGACAGGGGGATCACCCCTCCACTTT. Protein: CASSRAGTGGSPLHF.

CDR3 sequence: CASIGQEGVQPQHF. The CDR3 DNA follows: TGTGCCAGCATTGGACAGGAGGGGGTTCAGCCCCAGCATTTT. The chain has TRBV6-5 and TRBJ1-5, with 7 bases matching TRBD1. V shed 7 bases and J 6 bases; nucleotides not matched to a gene: 9. Germline CDR1 MNHEY, CDR2 SVGAGI. CDR3 length: 14 residues.